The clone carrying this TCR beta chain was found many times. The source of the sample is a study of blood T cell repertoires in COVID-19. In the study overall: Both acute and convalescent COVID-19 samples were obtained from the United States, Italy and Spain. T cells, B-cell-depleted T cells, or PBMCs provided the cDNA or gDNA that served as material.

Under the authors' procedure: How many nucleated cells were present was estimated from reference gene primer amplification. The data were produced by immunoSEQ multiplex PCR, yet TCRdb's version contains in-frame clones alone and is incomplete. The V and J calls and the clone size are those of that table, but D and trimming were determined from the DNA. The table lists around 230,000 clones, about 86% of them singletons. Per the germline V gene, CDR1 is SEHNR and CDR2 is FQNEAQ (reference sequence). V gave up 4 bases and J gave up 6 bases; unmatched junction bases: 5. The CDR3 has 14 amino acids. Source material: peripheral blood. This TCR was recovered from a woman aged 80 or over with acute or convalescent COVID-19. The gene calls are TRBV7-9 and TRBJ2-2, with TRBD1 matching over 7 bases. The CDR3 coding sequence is TGTGCCAGCAGCTCGACAGGGATGGCCGGGGAGCTGTTTTTT. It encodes CASSSTGMAGELFF.